The clone carrying this TCR beta chain showed up many times. The data are from a study of blood T cells in healthy people across ages. Primers used in a second PCR of about 6 to 11 cycles were a sample-barcoded 5' primer and a J-beta primer mix. TCRdb fed the 5' RACE reads into MiXCR, producing one record per CDR3 protein. Found here are 750,000 to 950,000 distinct CDR3 sequences, 29% of them singletons; the top ten hold roughly 10%. The sample also formed part of further work on T cells of mothers and their children. From that paper: Addition of sample barcodes and 2-4 random nucleotides occurred through the M1S primer of the second PCR.

This receptor was obtained from a woman aged 40 to 50 in good health. Sequencing input: blood.

The CDR3 reads CSVLRDTNGYTF. DNA for the CDR3: TGCAGCGTCCTCCGGGATACAAATGGCTACACCTTC. The rearrangement uses TRBV29-1 and TRBJ1-2; D not certain. V lost 6 bases and J 6 bases, leaving 14 bases between the germline ends. This CDR3 spans 12 amino acids. Per the germline V gene, CDR1 is SQVTM and CDR2 is ANQGSEA.